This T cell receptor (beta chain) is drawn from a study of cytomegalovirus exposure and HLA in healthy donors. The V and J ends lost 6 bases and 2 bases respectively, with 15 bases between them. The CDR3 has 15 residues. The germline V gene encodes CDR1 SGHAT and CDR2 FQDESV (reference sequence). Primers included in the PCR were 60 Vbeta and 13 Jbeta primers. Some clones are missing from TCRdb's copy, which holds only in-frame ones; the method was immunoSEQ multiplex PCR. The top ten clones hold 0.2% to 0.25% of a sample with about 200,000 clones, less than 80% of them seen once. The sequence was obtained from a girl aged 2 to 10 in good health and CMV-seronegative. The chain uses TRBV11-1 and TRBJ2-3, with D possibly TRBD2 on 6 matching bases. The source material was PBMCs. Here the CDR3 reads CASSRLVSNTDTQYF. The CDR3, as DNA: TGTGCCAGCAGTCGACTAGTTTCAAACACAGATACGCAGTATTTT.